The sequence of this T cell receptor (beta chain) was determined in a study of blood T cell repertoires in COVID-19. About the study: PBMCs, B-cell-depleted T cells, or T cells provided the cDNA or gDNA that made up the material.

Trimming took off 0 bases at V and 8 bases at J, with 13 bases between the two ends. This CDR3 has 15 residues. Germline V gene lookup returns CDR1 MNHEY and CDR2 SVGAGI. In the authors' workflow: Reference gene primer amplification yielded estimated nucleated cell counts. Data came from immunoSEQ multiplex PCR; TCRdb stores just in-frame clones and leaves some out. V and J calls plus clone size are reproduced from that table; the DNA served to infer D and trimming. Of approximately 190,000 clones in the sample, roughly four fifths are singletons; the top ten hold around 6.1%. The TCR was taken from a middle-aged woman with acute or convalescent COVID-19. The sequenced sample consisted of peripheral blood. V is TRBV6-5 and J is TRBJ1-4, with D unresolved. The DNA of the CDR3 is TGTGCCAGCAGTTACTCGGGCGGTTCGGGAGAAAAACTGTTTTTT. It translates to CASSYSGGSGEKLFF.